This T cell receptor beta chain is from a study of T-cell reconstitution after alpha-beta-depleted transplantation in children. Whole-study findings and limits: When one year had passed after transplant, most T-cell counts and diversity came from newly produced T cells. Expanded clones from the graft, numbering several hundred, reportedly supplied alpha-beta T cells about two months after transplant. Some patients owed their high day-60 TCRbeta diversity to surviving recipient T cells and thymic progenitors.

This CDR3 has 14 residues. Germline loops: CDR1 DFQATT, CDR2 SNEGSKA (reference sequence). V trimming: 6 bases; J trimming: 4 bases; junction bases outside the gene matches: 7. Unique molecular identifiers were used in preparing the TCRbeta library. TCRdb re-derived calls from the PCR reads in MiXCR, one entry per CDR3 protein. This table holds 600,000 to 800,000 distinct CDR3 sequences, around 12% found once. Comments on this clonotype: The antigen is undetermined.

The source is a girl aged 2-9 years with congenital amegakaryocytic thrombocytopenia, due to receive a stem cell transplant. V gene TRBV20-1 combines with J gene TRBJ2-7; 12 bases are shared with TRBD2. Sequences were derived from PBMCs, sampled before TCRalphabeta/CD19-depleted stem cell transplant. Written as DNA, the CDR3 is TGCAGTGCGTCAAGACTAGCGGGAGATTACGAGCAGTACTTC. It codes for CSASRLAGDYEQYF.